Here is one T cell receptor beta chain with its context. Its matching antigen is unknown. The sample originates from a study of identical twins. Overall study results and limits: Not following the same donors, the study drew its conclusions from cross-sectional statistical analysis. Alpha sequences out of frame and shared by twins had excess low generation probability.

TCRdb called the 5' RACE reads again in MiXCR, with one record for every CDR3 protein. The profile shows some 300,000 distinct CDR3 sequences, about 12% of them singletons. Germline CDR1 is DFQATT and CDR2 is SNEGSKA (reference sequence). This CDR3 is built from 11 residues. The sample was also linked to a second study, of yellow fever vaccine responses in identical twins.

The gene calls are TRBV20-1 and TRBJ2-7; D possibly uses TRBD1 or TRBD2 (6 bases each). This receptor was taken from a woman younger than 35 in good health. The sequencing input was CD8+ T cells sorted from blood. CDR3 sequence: CRGGRVDEQYV. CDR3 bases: TGCAGGGGGGGCAGGGTGGATGAGCAGTACGTC.